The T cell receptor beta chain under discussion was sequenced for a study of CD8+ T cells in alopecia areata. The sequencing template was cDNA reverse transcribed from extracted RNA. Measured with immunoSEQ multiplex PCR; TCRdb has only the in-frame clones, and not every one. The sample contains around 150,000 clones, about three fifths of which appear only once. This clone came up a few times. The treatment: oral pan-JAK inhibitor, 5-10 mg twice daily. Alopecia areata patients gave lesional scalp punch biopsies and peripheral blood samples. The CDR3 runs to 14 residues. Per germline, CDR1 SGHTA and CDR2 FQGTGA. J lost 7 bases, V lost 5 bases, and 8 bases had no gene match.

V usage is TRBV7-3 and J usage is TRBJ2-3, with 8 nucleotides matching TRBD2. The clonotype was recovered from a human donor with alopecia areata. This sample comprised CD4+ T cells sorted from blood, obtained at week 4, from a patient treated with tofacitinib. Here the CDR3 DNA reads TGTGCCAGCAGCGACGGGACTAGTATGAATACGCAGTATTTT. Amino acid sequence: CASSDGTSMNTQYF. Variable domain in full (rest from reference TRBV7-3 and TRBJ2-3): GAGVSQTPSNKVTEKGKYVELRCDPISGHTALYWYRQSLGQGPEFLIYFQGTGAADDSGLPNDRFFAVRPEGSVSTLKIQRTERGDSAVYLCASSDGTSMNTQYFGPGTRLTVL.